This T cell receptor (beta chain) originates from a study of B cell selection in AIRE deficiency. CDR3 length: 16 amino acids. V dropped 3 bases and J dropped 6; count of bases not matched to a gene: 11. Germline CDR1 is SGHTA and CDR2 is FQGTGA. This table comes from immunoSEQ multiplex PCR, and its TCRdb copy is limited to in-frame clones, with some not included. The sample holds about 21,000 clones, 94% seen once. Study results and limitations: In TCRBV usage, CDR3 length and diversity, patient Tconv and Treg cells matched healthy donors. About 30.6% of healthy-shared Treg sequences were found among patient Tconv cells.

On this clone itself: Its antigen is unidentified.

The regulatory T cell sort gate was CD4+CD25hiCD127low/negative. The chain has TRBV7-3 and TRBJ2-1; TRBD2 aligns across 7 bases. Sequencing was carried out using Tregs sorted from PBMCs. The origin of this receptor is a human donor with AIRE deficiency. CDR3 in amino acids: CASSFGAGVSSNEQFF. For the CDR3, the DNA is TGTGCCAGCAGCTTTGGGGCGGGGGTGTCGTCCAATGAGCAGTTCTTC.